The 4 T cell receptor beta chains listed next were all sequenced from one sample in a study of B cell selection in AIRE deficiency. Measured with immunoSEQ multiplex PCR; TCRdb has only the in-frame clones, and not every one. The data show roughly 22,000 clones, 85% to 95% seen once. Regulatory T cells were sorted as CD4+CD25hiCD127low/negative. The sequenced sample consisted of Tregs sorted from PBMCs. The receptors were sampled from a human donor with AIRE deficiency.

This chain connects TRBV9 to TRBJ2-2, with a tentative D call TRBD2 (5 bases). The V gene lost 1 base and the J gene lost 3 bases, with 7 bases spanning the gap. Germline V gene lookup returns CDR1 SGDLS and CDR2 YYNGEE. This CDR3 region has 14 residues. CDR3 amino acids: CASSVLADTGELFF. CDR3 in DNA: TGTGCCAGCAGCGTACTAGCCGACACCGGGGAGCTGTTTTTT.

The V call is TRBV10-2, the J call TRBJ2-5, with 9 bases matching TRBD1. With V trimmed by 6 bases and J by 3 bases, 5 bases remained unmatched. This CDR3 comprises 14 residues. Germline CDR1 WSHSY, CDR2 SAAADI. Written as DNA, the CDR3 is TGCGCCAGCAGGAAGGACAGGGGCGAAGAGACCCAGTACTTC. This translates into CASRKDRGEETQYF.

The V gene is TRBV20-1, the J gene TRBJ1-2; TRBD1 matches 7 bases. Per germline, CDR1 DFQATT and CDR2 SNEGSKA (reference sequence). The V segment lost 6 bases and the J segment 11 bases; nucleotides outside the gene matches: 9. The CDR3 spans 11 residues. CDR3 bases: TGCAGTGCCCGCGGACAGGAGAGATACACCTTC. Its protein is CSARGQERYTF.

This clone has just one count. The chain employs TRBV6-5 and TRBJ1-6; D might be TRBD1 (6 bases). The germline gives CDR1 MNHEY, CDR2 SVGAGI. The ends were cut back, 2 bases at V and 4 bases at J, with 12 bases in the middle. CDR3 length: 16 amino acids. DNA of the CDR3: TGTGCCAGCAGTTACACCCCCAGGGGTTATAATTCACCCCTCCACTTT. It is translated as CASSYTPRGYNSPLHF.